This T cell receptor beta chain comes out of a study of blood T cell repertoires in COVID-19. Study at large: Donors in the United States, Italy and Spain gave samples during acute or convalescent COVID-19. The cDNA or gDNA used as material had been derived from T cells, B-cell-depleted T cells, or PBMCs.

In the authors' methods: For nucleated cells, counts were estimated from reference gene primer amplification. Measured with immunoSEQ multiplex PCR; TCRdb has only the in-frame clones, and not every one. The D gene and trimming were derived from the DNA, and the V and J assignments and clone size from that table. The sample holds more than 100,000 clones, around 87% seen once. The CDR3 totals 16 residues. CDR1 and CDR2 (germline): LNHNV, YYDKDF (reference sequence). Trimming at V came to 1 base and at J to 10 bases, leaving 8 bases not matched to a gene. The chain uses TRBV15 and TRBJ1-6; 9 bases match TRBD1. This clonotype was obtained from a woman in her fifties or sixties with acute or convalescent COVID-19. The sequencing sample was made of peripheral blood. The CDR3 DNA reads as TGTGCCACCAGCAGAGTATCCGGGACAGGGAACTCACCCCTCCACTTT. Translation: CATSRVSGTGNSPLHF. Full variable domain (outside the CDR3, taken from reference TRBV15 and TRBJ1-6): DAMVIQNPRYQVTQFGKPVTLSCSQTLNHNVMYWYQQKSSQAPKLLFHYYDKDFNNEADTPDNFQSRRPNTSFCFLDIRSPGLGDTAMYLCATSRVSGTGNSPLHFGNGTRLTVT.